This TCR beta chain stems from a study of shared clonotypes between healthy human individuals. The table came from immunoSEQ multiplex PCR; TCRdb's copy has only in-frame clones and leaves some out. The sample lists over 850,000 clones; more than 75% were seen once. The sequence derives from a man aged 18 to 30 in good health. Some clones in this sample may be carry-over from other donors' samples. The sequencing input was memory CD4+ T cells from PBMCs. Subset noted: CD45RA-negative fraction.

The CDR3 here is CAIKDTGTYEQYF. The DNA for the CDR3 is TGTGCCATCAAGGACACTGGAACCTACGAGCAGTACTTC. The chain combines TRBV10-3 with TRBJ2-7, with D possibly matching TRBD1 (5 bases). This CDR3 is built from 13 residues. Germline V gene data show CDR1 as ENHRY and CDR2 as SYGVKD. V was cut by 7 bases and J by 2 bases, with 12 bases left in between.